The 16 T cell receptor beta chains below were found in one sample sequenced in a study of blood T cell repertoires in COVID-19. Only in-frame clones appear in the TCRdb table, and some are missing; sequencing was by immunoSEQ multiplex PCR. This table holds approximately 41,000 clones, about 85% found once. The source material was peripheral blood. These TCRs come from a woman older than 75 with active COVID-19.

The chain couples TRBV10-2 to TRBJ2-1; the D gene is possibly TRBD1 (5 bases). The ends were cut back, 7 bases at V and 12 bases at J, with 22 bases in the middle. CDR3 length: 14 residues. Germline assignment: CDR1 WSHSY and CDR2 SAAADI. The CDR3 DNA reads TGCGCCAGCACTCCAGACAGTCACGCCACGGGGCAGTTCTTC. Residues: CASTPDSHATGQFF.

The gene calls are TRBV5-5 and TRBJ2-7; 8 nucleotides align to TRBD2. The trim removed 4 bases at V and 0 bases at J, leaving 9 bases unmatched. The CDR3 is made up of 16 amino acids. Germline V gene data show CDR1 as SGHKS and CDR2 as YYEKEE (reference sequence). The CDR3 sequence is CASSLRSGGSSYEQYF. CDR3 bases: TGTGCCAGCAGCCTTCGGAGCGGGGGAAGCTCCTACGAGCAGTACTTC.

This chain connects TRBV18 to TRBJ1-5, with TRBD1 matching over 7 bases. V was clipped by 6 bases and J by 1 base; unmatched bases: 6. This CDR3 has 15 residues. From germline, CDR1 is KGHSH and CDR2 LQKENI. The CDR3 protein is CASSPSGQSNQPQHF. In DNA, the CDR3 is TGTGCCAGCTCCCCCTCGGGACAGAGCAATCAGCCCCAGCATTTT.

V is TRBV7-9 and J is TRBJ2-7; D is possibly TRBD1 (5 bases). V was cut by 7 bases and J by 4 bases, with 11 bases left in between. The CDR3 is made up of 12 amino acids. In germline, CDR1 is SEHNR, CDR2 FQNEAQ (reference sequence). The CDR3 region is CASTIQGYEQYF. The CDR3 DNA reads TGTGCCAGCACCATTCAGGGTTACGAGCAGTACTTC.

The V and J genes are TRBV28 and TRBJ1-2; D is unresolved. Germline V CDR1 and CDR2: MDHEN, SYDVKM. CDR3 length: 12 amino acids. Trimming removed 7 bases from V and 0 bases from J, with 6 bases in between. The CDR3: CASTSTNYGYTF. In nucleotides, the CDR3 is TGTGCCAGCACCAGTACTAACTATGGCTACACCTTC.

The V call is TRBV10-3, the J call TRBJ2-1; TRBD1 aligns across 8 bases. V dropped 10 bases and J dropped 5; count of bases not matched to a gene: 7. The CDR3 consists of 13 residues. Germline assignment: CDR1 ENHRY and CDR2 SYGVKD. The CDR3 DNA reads TGTGCCAGCTCCAGGGGGCAGGACAATGAGCAGTTCTTC. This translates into CASSRGQDNEQFF.

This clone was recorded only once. CDR3 nucleotides: TGTGCCACCAGTCGGGAGACCCAGTACTTC. Its translation is CATSRETQYF. This chain links TRBV7-9 with TRBJ2-5; D call uncertain. The germline gives CDR1 SEHNR, CDR2 FQNEAQ (reference sequence). V was shortened by 10 bases and J by 5 bases, with 8 bases between the two germline ends. The CDR3 contains 10 residues. Complete variable domain (other parts from reference TRBV7-9 and TRBJ2-5): DTGVSQNPRHKITKRGQNVTFRCDPISEHNRLYWYRQTLGQGPEFLTYFQNEAQLEKSRLLSDRFSAERPKGSFSTLEIQRTEQGDSAMYLCATSRETQYFGPGTRLLVL.

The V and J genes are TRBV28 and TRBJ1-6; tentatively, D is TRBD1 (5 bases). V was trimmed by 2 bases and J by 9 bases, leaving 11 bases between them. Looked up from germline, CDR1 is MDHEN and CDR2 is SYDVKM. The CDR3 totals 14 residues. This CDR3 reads CASSLRTPISPLHF. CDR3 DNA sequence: TGTGCCAGCAGTTTACGGACACCCATTTCACCCCTCCACTTT.

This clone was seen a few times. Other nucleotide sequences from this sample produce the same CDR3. The CDR3 sequence: CASSRTGGGNTIYF. In DNA, the CDR3 is TGTGCCAGCAGTCGGACAGGGGGTGGAAACACCATATATTTT. This chain uses TRBV6-5 with TRBJ1-3, with 10 bases identical to TRBD1. Germline V gives CDR1 MNHEY, CDR2 SVGAGI. The CDR3 is made up of 14 amino acids. V trimming: 5 bases; J trimming: 3 bases; junction bases outside the gene matches: 1.

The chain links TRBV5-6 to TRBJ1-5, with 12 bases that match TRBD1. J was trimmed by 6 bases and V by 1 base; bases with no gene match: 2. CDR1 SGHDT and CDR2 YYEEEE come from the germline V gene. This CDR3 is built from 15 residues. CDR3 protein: CASSLWDRGLQPQHF. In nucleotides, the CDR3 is TGTGCCAGCAGCTTGTGGGACAGGGGGCTTCAGCCCCAGCATTTT. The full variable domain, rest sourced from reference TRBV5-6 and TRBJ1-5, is DAGVTQSPTHLIKTRGQQVTLRCSPKSGHDTVSWYQQALGQGPQFIFQYYEEEERQRGNFPDRFSGHQFPNYSSELNVNALLLGDSALYLCASSLWDRGLQPQHFGDGTRLSIL.

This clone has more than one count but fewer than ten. The CDR3 region has the DNA TGTGCCAGCAGCGTAGGGGGAGGTCCGCCAGATACGCAGTATTTT. Encoded protein: CASSVGGGPPDTQYF. The chain has TRBV9 and TRBJ2-3; D is possibly TRBD2 (6 bases). V was trimmed by 0 bases and J by 4 bases, leaving 12 bases between them. The CDR3 is 15 amino acids. Germline lookup yields CDR1 SGDLS and CDR2 YYNGEE.

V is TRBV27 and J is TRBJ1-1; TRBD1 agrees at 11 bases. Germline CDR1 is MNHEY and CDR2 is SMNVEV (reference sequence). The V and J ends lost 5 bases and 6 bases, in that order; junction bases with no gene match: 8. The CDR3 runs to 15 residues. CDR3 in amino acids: CASSTDRGPPSEAFF. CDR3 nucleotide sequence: TGTGCCAGCAGTACGGACAGGGGGCCTCCGTCTGAAGCTTTCTTT.

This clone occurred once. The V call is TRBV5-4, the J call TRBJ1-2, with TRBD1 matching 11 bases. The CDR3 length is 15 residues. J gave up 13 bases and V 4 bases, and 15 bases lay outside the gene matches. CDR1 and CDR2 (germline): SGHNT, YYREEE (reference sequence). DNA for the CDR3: TGTGCCAGCAGCGCGGCCGGGACAGGGGGTATCGTAGGCACCTTC. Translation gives CASSAAGTGGIVGTF.

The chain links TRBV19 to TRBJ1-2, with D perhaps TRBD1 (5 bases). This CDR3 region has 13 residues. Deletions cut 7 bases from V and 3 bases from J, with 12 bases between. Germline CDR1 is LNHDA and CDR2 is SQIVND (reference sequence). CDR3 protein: CASTGGVYYGYTF. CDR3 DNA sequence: TGTGCCAGTACCGGGGGGGTCTACTATGGCTACACCTTC.

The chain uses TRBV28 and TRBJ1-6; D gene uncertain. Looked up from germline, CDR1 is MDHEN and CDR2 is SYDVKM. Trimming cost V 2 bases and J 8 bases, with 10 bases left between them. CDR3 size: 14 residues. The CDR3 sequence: CASSLLTGDSPLHF. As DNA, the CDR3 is TGTGCCAGCAGTTTACTCACTGGTGATTCACCCCTCCACTTT.

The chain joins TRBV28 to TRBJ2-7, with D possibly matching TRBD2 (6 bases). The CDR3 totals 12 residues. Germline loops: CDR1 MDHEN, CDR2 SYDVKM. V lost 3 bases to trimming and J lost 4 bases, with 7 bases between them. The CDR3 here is CASSFSGYEQYF. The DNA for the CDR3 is TGTGCCAGCAGTTTCAGCGGGTACGAGCAGTACTTC.